This T cell receptor beta chain was profiled in a study of beta chain features in type 1 diabetes. Study-level results: A moderate, significant TCRB CDR3 shortening appeared in type 1 diabetes across four CD4+ subsets.

Sequenced material consisted of expressed TCRB transcripts (all of the isolated RNA was reverse transcribed). The method was immunoSEQ multiplex PCR; TCRdb's version includes in-frame clones alone and lacks a portion of them. Here the sample spans approximately 730,000 clones, under 15% being singletons. Germline lookup yields CDR1 WNHNN and CDR2 SYGVQD (reference sequence). This CDR3 spans 15 amino acids. Trimming removed 0 bases at V and 5 bases at J, with 13 bases between. One heparinised blood draw, averaging around 0.12 L, came from each donor. About this clone: The antigen is unknown.

The chain couples TRBV10-1 to TRBJ2-5, with a tentative D call TRBD2 (5 bases). The receptor's source is a man between 18 and 29 years old with type 1 diabetes. The source material was naive CD4+ T cells from blood. Here the CDR3 reads CASSESTGLGETQYF. The CDR3 DNA reads as TGCGCCAGCAGTGAGTCCACGGGGTTGGGGGAGACCCAGTACTTC.